These 10 T cell receptor beta chains share one sample of origin, sequenced in a study of cytomegalovirus exposure and HLA in healthy donors. Primers for the PCR totalled 60 Vbeta and 13 Jbeta. Measured with immunoSEQ multiplex PCR; TCRdb has only the in-frame clones, and not every one. The sample has 150,000 or so clones; over 60% are singletons. Sequencing was done on a sample of PBMCs. The origin of the receptors is a woman in her thirties or forties in good health and CMV-seronegative.

V and J are TRBV6-6 and TRBJ2-7; TRBD1 matches 8 bases. CDR1 MNHNY and CDR2 SVGAGI come from the germline V gene (reference sequence). The CDR3 length is 14 residues. After removal of 5 bases from V and 3 bases from J, the junction contained 6 bases not matched to a gene. The CDR3 is CASSPTGGLYEQYF. The CDR3 coding sequence is TGTGCCAGCAGTCCCACAGGGGGGCTCTACGAGCAGTACTTC.

The chain joins TRBV6-1 to TRBJ1-5; possible D gene TRBD1, 6 bases. Germline assignment: CDR1 MNHNS and CDR2 SASEGT. The V and J ends lost 6 bases and 7 bases respectively, with 16 bases between them. The CDR3 loop spans 14 amino acids. As DNA, the CDR3 is TGTGCCAGCAGCCTTACAGGGAAGGGACAGCCCCAGCATTTT. Protein product: CASSLTGKGQPQHF.

The chain's CDR3 is CASSFSQGPPYGYTF. The CDR3 nucleotides are TGTGCCAGCAGCTTTAGCCAGGGCCCCCCCTATGGCTACACCTTC. This chain links TRBV5-5 with TRBJ1-2; maybe TRBD1 (5 bases). Looked up from germline, CDR1 is SGHKS and CDR2 is YYEKEE (reference sequence). The CDR3 length is 15 residues. The germline V and J ends were trimmed by 2 bases and 4 bases, with 15 bases remaining between them. The full variable domain, rest sourced from reference TRBV5-5 and TRBJ1-2, is DAGVTQSPTHLIKTRGQQVTLRCSPISGHKSVSWYQQVLGQGPQFIFQYYEKEERGRGNFPDRFSARQFPNYSSELNVNALLLGDSALYLCASSFSQGPPYGYTFGSGTRLTVV.

The rearrangement uses TRBV27 and TRBJ2-7; 8 bases map to TRBD2. This CDR3 is 14 amino acids long. Germline CDR1 is MNHEY and CDR2 is SMNVEV (reference sequence). Losses at the gene ends were 2 bases for V and 5 bases for J; bases not matched to a gene: 5. The CDR3 here is CASSLGLARDEQYF. In DNA form, the CDR3 reads TGTGCCAGCAGTTTAGGACTAGCAAGGGACGAGCAGTACTTC.

This chain joins TRBV18 and TRBJ2-4; perhaps TRBD2 as D (7 bases). CDR1 KGHSH and CDR2 LQKENI come from the germline V gene. The CDR3 loop spans 15 amino acids. The CDR3 reads CASGGGSLAKNIQYF. DNA of the CDR3: TGTGCGTCGGGGGGCGGATCACTAGCCAAAAACATTCAGTACTTC.

The CDR3 sequence is CASSPQGDYGYTF. The CDR3, as DNA: TGCGCCAGCAGCCCACAGGGGGACTATGGCTACACCTTC. The chain has TRBV5-1 and TRBJ1-2; 8 bases map to TRBD1. The germline gives CDR1 SGHRS, CDR2 YFSETQ. This CDR3 has 13 residues. V was pared by 4 bases and J by 3 bases, with 2 bases of the junction left unmatched.

The chain uses TRBV5-1 and TRBJ2-7; 9 nucleotides line up with TRBD1. This CDR3 has 16 amino acids. CDR1 is SGHRS and CDR2 is YFSETQ in the germline V gene. Trimming took 0 bases from V and 3 from J; bases not matched to a gene: 7. CDR3 bases: TGCGCCAGCAGCTTGGCTTCCCCGGGACAGGGCTACGAGCAGTACTTC. The encoded protein is CASSLASPGQGYEQYF. The full variable domain, rest sourced from reference TRBV5-1 and TRBJ2-7, is KAGVTQTPRYLIKTRGQQVTLSCSPISGHRSVSWYQQTPGQGLQFLFEYFSETQRNKGNFPGRFSGRQFSNSRSEMNVSTLELGDSALYLCASSLASPGQGYEQYFGPGTRLTVT.

This clone was counted once. V usage is TRBV15 and J usage is TRBJ2-1; a weak D match, TRBD2 (5 bases). Between the trimmed V and J ends, which lost 4 bases and 10 bases, there was a span of 17 bases. Germline V gives CDR1 LNHNV, CDR2 YYDKDF (reference sequence). The CDR3 is 14 amino acids. CDR3 nucleotides: TGTGCCACCAGCAACGGGATCCTCCCGTCCGAGCAGTTCTTC. Translated: CATSNGILPSEQFF.

The sample holds one count of this clone. The chain links TRBV6-5 to TRBJ1-4; 8 bases align to TRBD1. The CDR3 is 14 residues long. The J segment lost 7 bases and the V segment lost 6 bases, leaving 7 bases of the junction unmatched. Germline V gene data show CDR1 as MNHEY and CDR2 as SVGAGI. This CDR3 is CASRSRGLGEKLFF. DNA for the CDR3: TGTGCCAGCAGATCCAGGGGGCTGGGTGAAAAACTGTTTTTT.

V gene TRBV7-2 combines with J gene TRBJ2-7; the D gene is possibly TRBD2 (6 bases). In germline, CDR1 is SGHTA, CDR2 FQGNSA. Trimming cost V 9 bases and J 4 bases, with 16 bases left between them. The length of the CDR3 is 13 residues. CDR3 coding DNA: TGTGCCAGGGCCCCGGGACTCATTTACGAGCAGTACTTC. This sequence encodes CARAPGLIYEQYF.